This record looks at one T cell receptor (beta chain) sequence and its context. The data derive from a study of blood T cell repertoires in COVID-19. Study in general: T cells, B-cell-depleted T cells, or PBMCs supplied cDNA or gDNA.

As handled by the study authors: Amplifying reference gene primers gave estimates of nucleated cell counts. Generated by immunoSEQ multiplex PCR, the TCRdb table keeps only in-frame clones and is missing some. V, J and clone size derive from that table, while D and trimming were established from the DNA sequence. The table lists approximately 37,000 clones, 75% to 90% of them singletons. The length of the CDR3 is 15 residues. The V and J ends lost 5 bases and 2 bases, in that order; junction bases with no gene match: 5. In germline, CDR1 is WSHSY, CDR2 SAAADI. Source material: peripheral blood. The chain joins TRBV10-2 to TRBJ2-3; the match to TRBD2 covers 9 bases. The sequence was obtained from a man aged 45-60 years with active COVID-19. The DNA for the CDR3 is TGCGCCAGCAGTTTAGCGGGAGACTCCACAGATACGCAGTATTTT. It codes for CASSLAGDSTDTQYF.